The clone carrying this T cell receptor (beta chain) was counted at least ten times. Its antigen is unidentified. This beta chain is off target for a library built for alpha chains, so its abundance means little. A unique molecular identifier was attached to every TCR cDNA molecule. TCRdb reanalysed the 5' RACE reads using MiXCR and keeps one entry per CDR3 protein. The table shows some 5,900 distinct CDR3 sequences, with roughly 7.8% occurring only once. The time point denotes: sample taken at primary tumor resection. Donation came from around 77 patients with untreated early-stage non-small cell lung cancer. The data are from a study of spatial heterogeneity in lung cancer. Turning to the study itself: Beta-chain sequences were consistently detected more often than alpha-chain sequences.

The CDR3 is 16 amino acids. V dropped 0 bases and J dropped 6; count of bases not matched to a gene: 9. From germline, CDR1 is MNHNS and CDR2 SASEGT. Overall study results and limits: It was found that expanded intratumoral alpha and beta TCR counts tracked tumor mutation counts.

Sequencing used lung tumor tissue, obtained at surgery. V and J are TRBV6-1 and TRBJ1-1; 8 bases agree with TRBD1. This TCR came from a female donor with early-stage non-small cell lung cancer. As DNA, the CDR3 is TGTGCCAGCAGTGAAGCGGGAAATCAGGGGGCGGCTGAAGCTTTCTTT. It codes for CASSEAGNQGAAEAFF.